This record concerns one T cell receptor (beta chain) sequence. The antigen is undetermined. This CDR3 is built from 17 residues. Germline assignment: CDR1 MNHNY and CDR2 SVGAGI (reference sequence). Deletions cut 4 bases from V and 4 bases from J, with 20 bases between. A single record per CDR3 protein comes from TCRdb applying MiXCR to the 5' RACE reads. This repertoire shows 1.5 million or so distinct CDR3 sequences, 32% found once; its top ten account for over 0.25%. These data come from a study of identical twins. General study results and limits: Analyses of zero insertions could be partly confounded by invariant MAIT and iNKT cells.

The J gene is TRBJ1-5, the V gene TRBV6-6; maybe TRBD1 (6 bases). This sequence originates from a newborn girl in good health. The sequencing sample was made of cord blood. CDR3 coding DNA: TGTGCCAGCAGTTTGGGGGCCAGTGAGGTTGGGAATCAGCCCCAGCATTTT. Protein sequence: CASSLGASEVGNQPQHF.